This T cell receptor (beta chain) was found in a study of cytomegalovirus exposure and HLA in healthy donors. Each of the donors was a healthy bone marrow donor. The germline CDR1 and CDR2 sequences are SQVTM and ANQGSEA. This CDR3 contains 14 residues. Trimming pared 1 base from V and 6 bases from J, leaving 15 bases between. Study results and limitations: It was reported that the classifier diagnosed cytomegalovirus status with high specificity and sensitivity in both the original and validation cohorts. Within an earlier analysis, most TCR beta V segments proved productive either about 87% or about 30% of the time. Versus the approximately 700-donor mean, an Asian-associated ancestry cluster reportedly showed fewer N-insertions in a later analysis.

Note on this clone: Its antigen is still unknown.

The PCR ran on 60 Vbeta and 13 Jbeta primers. Profiled with immunoSEQ multiplex PCR; TCRdb holds only in-frame clones, not every one. The sample carries about 130,000 clones, 80% recorded once. This TCR was sampled from a man between 25 and 39 years old in good health and CMV-seronegative. Sequenced material: PBMCs. J is TRBJ1-2 and V is TRBV29-1; D not certain. In DNA, the CDR3 is TGCAGCGTTGAAGGCGTCCCGCCTATCGATGGCTACACCTTC. Translation: CSVEGVPPIDGYTF.